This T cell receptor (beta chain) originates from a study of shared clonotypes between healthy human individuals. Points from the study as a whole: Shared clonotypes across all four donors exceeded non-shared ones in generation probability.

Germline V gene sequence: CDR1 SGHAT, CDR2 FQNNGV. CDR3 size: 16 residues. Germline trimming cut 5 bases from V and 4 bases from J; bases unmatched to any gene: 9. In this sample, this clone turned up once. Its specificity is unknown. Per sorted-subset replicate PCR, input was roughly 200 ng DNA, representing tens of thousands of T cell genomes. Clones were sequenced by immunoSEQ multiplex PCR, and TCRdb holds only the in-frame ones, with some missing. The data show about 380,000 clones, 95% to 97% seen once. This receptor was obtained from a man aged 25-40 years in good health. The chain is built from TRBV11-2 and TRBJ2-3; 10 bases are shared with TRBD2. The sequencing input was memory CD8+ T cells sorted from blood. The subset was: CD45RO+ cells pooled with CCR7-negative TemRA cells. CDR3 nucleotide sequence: TGTGCCAGCAGCCACCCACTGAGCGGGAGGGCAGATACGCAGTATTTT. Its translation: CASSHPLSGRADTQYF.